This T cell receptor (beta chain) was found in a study of T cell clonality in common variable immunodeficiency (dated by TCRdb to between 2014 and 2017). Broader findings and caveats from the paper: It was noted by the authors that sequencing of the repertoires of T cell subpopulations would be needed to clarify the cause of the increased clonality in CVID. CVID TCRbeta sequences were reported to have fewer deletions and N-nucleotide insertions and to lack highly modified clones with 13 or more V deletions. Correlations of repertoire features with clinical complications were constrained by heterogeneity among patients within the CVID cohort. Even though DNA input was the same, control samples had an average of about 80,000 unique sequences each, compared with some 32,000 in CVID samples. Increased TCRbeta clonality was found in CVID subjects compared with healthy controls (t-test p = 0.018), with the increase being most characteristic of about a third of subjects. Fewer TCRbeta clones were shared among CVID subjects than among healthy controls (p < 0.0001).

Remarks on this clone: Which antigen it targets is not known. The CDR3 end is not reached by the read, which stops 3 residues before it; the germline J gene fills it in.

CVID was diagnosed by standard criteria: serum IgG, IgA and/or IgM reduced below normal range, plus specific antibody deficiency. A total of around 44 subjects (approximately 15 female and roughly 30 male; age range roughly 9 to 65 years, mean age around 42) were included in the CVID group. Most CVID patients and most healthy controls were of Caucasian heritage. At the time of study participation, every CVID subject had been on replacement immunoglobulin therapy for one year or longer. At the time of blood collection, no CVID subject was ill or was being treated with immunomodulatory or immunosuppressive medication. Heparinized peripheral whole blood samples of about 5 to 8 ml were collected from each donor. Genomic DNA from adults with common variable immune deficiency (CVID) and from healthy adult controls was used for sequencing of TCRbeta CDR3 repertoires. Diluted blood was subjected to density centrifugation over Hypaque 1077 or Ficoll-Paque for isolation of peripheral blood mononuclear cells. Genomic DNA was obtained from unsorted mononuclear cells using either Qiagen column purification or a centrifugation-based method.

For sequencing, equivalent amounts of genomic DNA were input from CVID and control samples. For every sample, a 60 bp segment covering the rearranged TCRbeta CDR3 region was amplified and then sequenced. The immunoSEQ assay, a bias-corrected multiplex PCR combined with high-throughput sequencing, was used to amplify TCRbeta. In the source study's methods: Every unique nucleotide sequence counted as a clone and was annotated with V, D and J genes, copy number and frequency. Sequences were labeled productive if in frame, and non-productive if out of frame or containing stop codons. As previously described, clonality was computed from Shannon's entropy. The predicted amino acid sequences of productive clones were used to derive mean CDR3 Kyte-Doolittle hydropathy. Scaled V gene usage was hierarchically clustered using Manhattan distance and complete linkage with the R hclust function. Sharing of clones by CDR3 amino acid sequence was evaluated by resampling 12 repertoires per group over 100 rounds. Repertoires were searched for roughly 70 published EBV-specific and a few hundred published CMV-specific TCRbeta sequences. After two CVID samples that produced fewer than 10,000 sequences were dropped from the analysis, around 41 CVID repertoires remained. The table comes from immuneACCESS by way of TCRdb, which keeps in-frame sequences with V and J called. Part of the clones is missing from these tables; in studies checked, under half for an unresolved V gene and the rest for unknown reasons. V, J and clone size are taken as reported in that table, and D and trimming were inferred from the DNA itself. The sample comprises some 25,000 clones, and every one was counted more than once. The ten largest clones represent 24% of the sample.

CDR1 and CDR2, per the germline V gene, are SGHAT and FQNNGV. V loses 5 bases at its end and J loses 7 bases; junction bases beyond the gene matches: 7. The cysteine opens and the phenylalanine closes a CDR3 of 15 amino acids. Sequencing covers 36 bases of the CDR3, shown here with the frame starting at base 1. Recombination joined TRBV11-2 with TRBJ2-1, with 11 middle bases fitting TRBD1. This receptor was identified in a human donor with common variable immunodeficiency. Sequencing used peripheral blood mononuclear cells. The CDR3 DNA, read in part, is TGTGCCAGCAGCCCCCGGACAGGGGGCGGGAATGAG. Its protein product is CASSPRTGGGNE. Given in full, the CDR3 is CASSPRTGGGNEQFF. With the portions outside the CDR3 filled from the reference TRBV11-2 and TRBJ2-1 genes, the complete variable region becomes EAGVAQSPRYKIIEKRQSVAFWCNPISGHATLYWYQQILGQGPKLLIQFQNNGVVDDSQLPKDRFSAERLKGVDSTLKIQPAKLEDSAVYLCASSPRTGGGNEQFFGPGTRLTVL.